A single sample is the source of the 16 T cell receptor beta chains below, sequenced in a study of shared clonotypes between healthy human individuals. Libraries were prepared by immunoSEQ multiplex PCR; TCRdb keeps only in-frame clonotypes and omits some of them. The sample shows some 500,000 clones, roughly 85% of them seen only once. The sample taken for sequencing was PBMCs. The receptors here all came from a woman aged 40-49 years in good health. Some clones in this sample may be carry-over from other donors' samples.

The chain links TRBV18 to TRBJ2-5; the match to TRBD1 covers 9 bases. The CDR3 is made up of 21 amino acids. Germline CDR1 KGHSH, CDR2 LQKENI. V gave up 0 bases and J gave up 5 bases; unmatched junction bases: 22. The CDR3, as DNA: TGTGCCAGCTCACCACCGAGTGACATCCAAGAGGGACAGGGAGTTATTGAGACCCAGTACTTC. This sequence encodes CASSPPSDIQEGQGVIETQYF.

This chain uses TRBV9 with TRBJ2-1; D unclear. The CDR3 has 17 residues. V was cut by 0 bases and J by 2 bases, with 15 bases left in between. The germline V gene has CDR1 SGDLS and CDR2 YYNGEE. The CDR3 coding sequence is TGTGCCAGCAGCGTAGAGTCGGAGCGAGTGACCTACAATGAGCAGTTCTTC. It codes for CASSVESERVTYNEQFF.

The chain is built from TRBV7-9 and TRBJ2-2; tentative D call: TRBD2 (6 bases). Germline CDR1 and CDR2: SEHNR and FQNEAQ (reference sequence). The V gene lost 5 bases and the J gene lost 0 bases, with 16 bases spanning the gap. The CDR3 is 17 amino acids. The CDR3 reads CASSIDQWGANTGELFF. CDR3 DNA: TGTGCCAGCAGCATAGACCAATGGGGGGCGAACACCGGGGAGCTGTTTTTT. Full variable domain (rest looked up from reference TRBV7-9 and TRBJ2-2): DTGVSQNPRHKITKRGQNVTFRCDPISEHNRLYWYRQTLGQGPEFLTYFQNEAQLEKSRLLSDRFSAERPKGSFSTLEIQRTEQGDSAMYLCASSIDQWGANTGELFFGEGSRLTVL.

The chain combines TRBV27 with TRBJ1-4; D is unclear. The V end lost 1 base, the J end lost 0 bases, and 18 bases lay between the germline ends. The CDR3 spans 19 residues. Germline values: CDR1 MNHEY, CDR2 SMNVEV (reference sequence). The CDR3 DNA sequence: TGTGCCAGCAGTTTATTGGCACTCATCCCACTCCCAACTAATGAAAAACTGTTTTTT. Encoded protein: CASSLLALIPLPTNEKLFF.

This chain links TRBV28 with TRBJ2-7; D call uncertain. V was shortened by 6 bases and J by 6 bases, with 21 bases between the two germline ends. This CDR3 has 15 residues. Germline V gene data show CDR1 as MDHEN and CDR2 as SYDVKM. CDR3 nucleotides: TGTGCCAGCAGCTACACCCTGAGGAGTGCGATCGAGCAGTACTTC. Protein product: CASSYTLRSAIEQYF.

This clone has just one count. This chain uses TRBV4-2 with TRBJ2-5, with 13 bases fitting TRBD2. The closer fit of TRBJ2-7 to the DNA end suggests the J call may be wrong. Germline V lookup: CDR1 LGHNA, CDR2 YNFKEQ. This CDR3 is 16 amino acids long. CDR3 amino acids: CASSQDWTSGSYEQYF. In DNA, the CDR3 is TGTGCCAGCAGCCAAGATTGGACTAGCGGGAGCTACGAGCAGTACTTC.

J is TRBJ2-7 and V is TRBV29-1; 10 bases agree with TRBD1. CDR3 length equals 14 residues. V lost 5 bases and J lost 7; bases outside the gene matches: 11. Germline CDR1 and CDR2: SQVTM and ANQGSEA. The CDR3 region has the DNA TGCAGCGTTCATTGGGACAGGGGAAGTGGTGAGCAGTACTTC. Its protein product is CSVHWDRGSGEQYF.

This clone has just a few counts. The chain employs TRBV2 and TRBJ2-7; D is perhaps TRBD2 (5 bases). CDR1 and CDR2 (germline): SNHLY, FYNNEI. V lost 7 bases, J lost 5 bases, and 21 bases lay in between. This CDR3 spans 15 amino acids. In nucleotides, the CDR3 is TGTGCCAGCACCCGCGGTCGGGGTTTGGGCAACGAGCAGTACTTC. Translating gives CASTRGRGLGNEQYF.

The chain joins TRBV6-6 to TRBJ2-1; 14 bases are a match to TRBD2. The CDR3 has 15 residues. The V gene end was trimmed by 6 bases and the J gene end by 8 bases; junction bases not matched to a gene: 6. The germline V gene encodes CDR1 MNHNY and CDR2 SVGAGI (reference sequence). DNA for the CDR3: TGTGCCAGCAGAAAGGGGACTAGCGGGAGCTATGAGCAGTTCTTC. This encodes CASRKGTSGSYEQFF.

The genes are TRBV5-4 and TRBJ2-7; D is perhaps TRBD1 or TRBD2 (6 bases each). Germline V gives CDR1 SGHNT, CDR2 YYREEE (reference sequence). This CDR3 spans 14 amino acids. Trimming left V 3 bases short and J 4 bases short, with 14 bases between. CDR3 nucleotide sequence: TGTGCCAGCAGCTCCCAGACAGGAGGGTACGAGCAGTACTTC. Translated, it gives CASSSQTGGYEQYF.

CDR3: CASSLSPGPETQYF. The DNA of the CDR3 is TGTGCCAGCAGCTTGTCGCCCGGGCCAGAGACCCAGTACTTC. The V gene is TRBV5-4, the J gene TRBJ2-5; unclear D gene. The germline CDR1 and CDR2 sequences are SGHNT and YYREEE (reference sequence). V gave up 1 base and J gave up 4 bases, with 11 bases separating them. The CDR3 covers 14 residues.

The CDR3 loop is CSNWTGSNQPQHF. CDR3 nucleotide sequence: TGCAGCAATTGGACAGGGAGCAATCAGCCCCAGCATTTT. The J gene is TRBJ1-5, the V gene TRBV29-1; TRBD1 agrees at 8 bases. The trim removed 8 bases at V and 1 base at J, leaving 4 bases unmatched. This CDR3 spans 13 amino acids. In germline, CDR1 is SQVTM, CDR2 ANQGSEA. The full variable domain, its missing parts supplied by reference TRBV29-1 and TRBJ1-5, is SAVISQKPSRDICQRGTSLTIQCQVDSQVTMMFWYRQQPGQSLTLIATANQGSEATYESGFVIDKFPISRPNLTFSTLTVSNMSPEDSSIYLCSNWTGSNQPQHFGDGTRLSIL.

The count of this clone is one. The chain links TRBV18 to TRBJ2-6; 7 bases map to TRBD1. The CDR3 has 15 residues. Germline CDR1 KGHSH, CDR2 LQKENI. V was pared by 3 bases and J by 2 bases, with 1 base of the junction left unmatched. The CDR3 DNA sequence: TGTGCCAGCTCACCCGACAGGGCTGGGGCCAACGTCCTGACTTTC. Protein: CASSPDRAGANVLTF.

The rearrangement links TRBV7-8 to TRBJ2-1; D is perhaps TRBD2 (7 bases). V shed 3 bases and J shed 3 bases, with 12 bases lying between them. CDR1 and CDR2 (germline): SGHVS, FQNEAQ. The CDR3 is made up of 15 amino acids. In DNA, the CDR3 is TGTGCCAGCAGCTTGGGGGGCGGGAGCTACAATGAGCAGTTCTTC. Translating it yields CASSLGGGSYNEQFF.

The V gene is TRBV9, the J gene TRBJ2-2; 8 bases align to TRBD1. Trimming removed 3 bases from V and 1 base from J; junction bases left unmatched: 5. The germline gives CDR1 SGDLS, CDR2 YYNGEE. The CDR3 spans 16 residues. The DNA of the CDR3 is TGTGCCAGCAGCGCCGCCGGGACAGGGAACACCGGGGAGCTGTTTTTT. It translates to CASSAAGTGNTGELFF.

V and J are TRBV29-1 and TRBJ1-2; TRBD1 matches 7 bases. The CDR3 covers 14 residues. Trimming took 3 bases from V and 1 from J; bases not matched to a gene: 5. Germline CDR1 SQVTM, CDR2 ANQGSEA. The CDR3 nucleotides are TGCAGCGTTGACCGGGACAGCCTTAACTATGGCTACACCTTC. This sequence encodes CSVDRDSLNYGYTF.